A single sample is the source of the 18 T cell receptor beta chains below, sequenced in a study of T cell responses to AZD1222 COVID-19 vaccine. The repertoire was sequenced with immunoSEQ multiplex PCR; TCRdb's copy has only in-frame clones and lacks some. In the table there are about 150,000 clones, less than 90% of which are singletons. The source material was peripheral blood, sampled on day 0 of MenACWY control vaccination. These receptors all come from an adult in good health.

The chain links TRBV30 to TRBJ1-5; the D gene is possibly TRBD1 (6 bases). Trimming removed 2 bases from V and 6 bases from J, with 20 bases in between. CDR3 size: 16 residues. The germline gives CDR1 GTSNPN, CDR2 SVGIG (reference sequence). The CDR3 coding sequence is TGTGCCTGGAGTCCACCGGGGGCCTTTAGCTCTCAGCCCCAGCATTTT. It encodes CAWSPPGAFSSQPQHF.

The V gene is TRBV5-1, the J gene TRBJ2-1, with 16 positions matching TRBD2. The V gene's germline CDR1 is SGHRS and CDR2 YFSETQ. The CDR3 is made up of 15 amino acids. The V segment lost 4 bases and the J segment 7 bases; nucleotides outside the gene matches: 2. The CDR3 DNA sequence: TGCGCCAGCAGCACGGGACTAGCGGGGGGGAATGAGCAGTTCTTC. This codes for CASSTGLAGGNEQFF.

This chain uses TRBV28 with TRBJ1-1, with D possibly matching TRBD1 (6 bases). Deletions cut 8 bases from V and 0 bases from J, with 10 bases between. The CDR3 covers 13 residues. Germline V gene data show CDR1 as MDHEN and CDR2 as SYDVKM. The CDR3 loop is CASPTGMNTEAFF. The CDR3 bases are TGTGCCAGCCCTACAGGGATGAACACTGAAGCTTTCTTT.

V is TRBV28 and J is TRBJ2-1; no reliable D call. CDR1 and CDR2 (germline): MDHEN, SYDVKM. Trimming removed 2 bases at V and 7 bases at J, with 3 bases between. This CDR3 comprises 11 residues. The CDR3 region has the DNA TGTGCCAGCAGTTTAGAGAATGAGCAGTTCTTC. It yields the protein CASSLENEQFF.

This clone was counted a single time. This sequence joins TRBV4-2 and TRBJ2-7; D unresolved. The germline V and J ends were trimmed by 1 base and 4 bases, with 14 bases remaining between them. This CDR3 contains 15 residues. Germline-derived CDR1 and CDR2 are LGHNA and YNFKEQ. The CDR3 DNA sequence: TGTGCCAGCAGCCAAGCCAGTGTAGTCCAGTACGAGCAGTACTTC. Translated, it gives CASSQASVVQYEQYF.

The CDR3 DNA sequence: TGTGCCAGCAGCTCCGGGGACAGGGTCGGTGAGCAGTTCTTC. Translation: CASSSGDRVGEQFF. V usage is TRBV11-3 and J usage is TRBJ2-1; 9 bases are a match to TRBD1. CDR1 and CDR2 (germline): SGHNT, YENEEA. CDR3 length: 14 amino acids. The ends lost 4 bases at V and 9 bases at J; junction bases unmatched: 7.

The CDR3 is CASIEGTGAGNTIYF. For the CDR3, the DNA is TGTGCCAGCATAGAAGGGACAGGGGCTGGAAACACCATATATTTT. The V gene is TRBV2, the J gene TRBJ1-3; 10 bases line up with TRBD1. The CDR3 totals 15 residues. J was trimmed by 2 bases and V by 7 bases; bases with no gene match: 5. Germline CDR1 is SNHLY and CDR2 is FYNNEI.

This clone appeared a single time. CDR3 nucleotides: TGTGCCAGCAGTGAATCCCCGACAGGTCTAGGAGCTTTCTTT. Translation gives CASSESPTGLGAFF. The gene calls are TRBV6-1 and TRBJ1-1, with D perhaps TRBD1 (6 bases). The CDR3 sequence is 14 residues long. The germline V gene encodes CDR1 MNHNS and CDR2 SASEGT. Trimming cost V 2 bases and J 10 bases, with 17 bases left between them.

The J gene is TRBJ2-2, the V gene TRBV19; D unresolved. This CDR3 spans 15 amino acids. The V gene's germline CDR1 is LNHDA and CDR2 SQIVND (reference sequence). With 5 bases removed from V and 1 base from J, the gap between germline ends came to 11 bases. The CDR3 coding sequence is TGTGCCAGTAGTTCTCATGGCGGGAACACCGGGGAGCTGTTTTTT. Translating gives CASSSHGGNTGELFF.

The CDR3 DNA is TGTGCCAGTAGCGTCGGGGCGCGTAGCAATCAGCCCCAGCATTTT. Protein product: CASSVGARSNQPQHF. The chain combines TRBV19 with TRBJ1-5, with a weak D call TRBD1 (5 bases). This CDR3 spans 15 amino acids. In germline, CDR1 is LNHDA, CDR2 SQIVND (reference sequence). Trimming removed 6 bases at V and 0 bases at J, with 12 bases between.

The CDR3 spells CASSRNTGGNQPQHF. CDR3 in DNA: TGTGCCAGCAGCCGGAATACAGGCGGCAATCAGCCCCAGCATTTT. The chain joins TRBV3-1 (or the pseudogene TRBV3-2) to TRBJ1-5; D is perhaps TRBD1 (5 bases). Looked up from germline, CDR1 is LGHDT and CDR2 is YNNKEL (reference sequence). This CDR3 is 15 amino acids long. V dropped 4 bases and J dropped 2 bases, with 12 bases sitting between them.

The chain has TRBV5-1 and TRBJ1-3; 11 bases are a match to TRBD1. The CDR3 runs 16 residues. V was clipped by 4 bases and J by 0 bases; unmatched bases: 3. Germline CDR1 SGHRS, CDR2 YFSETQ. The CDR3 bases are TGCGCCAGCAGCGGGACAGGGGGGATCTCTGGAAACACCATATATTTT. It is translated as CASSGTGGISGNTIYF.

This chain uses TRBV10-3 with TRBJ2-7; a weak D match, TRBD1 (5 bases). The CDR3 spans 13 residues. Between the trimmed V and J ends, which lost 6 bases and 2 bases, there was a span of 11 bases. From germline, CDR1 is ENHRY and CDR2 SYGVKD. In DNA form, the CDR3 reads TGTGCCATCAGGGCACAGGAAACCTACGAGCAGTACGTC. It specifies CAIRAQETYEQYV.

In DNA form, the CDR3 reads TGTGCCAGCAGCTTGGCAGCGGGGGGGCCCCACGAGCAGTACGTC. This translates into CASSLAAGGPHEQYV. The rearrangement links TRBV5-6 to TRBJ2-7; the match to TRBD2 covers 10 bases. Germline V lookup: CDR1 SGHDT, CDR2 YYEEEE. The CDR3 runs 15 residues. Trimming removed 0 bases from V and 5 bases from J; junction bases left unmatched: 5.

J is TRBJ1-1 and V is TRBV19; D gene ambiguous. The CDR3 length is 13 residues. The germline gives CDR1 LNHDA, CDR2 SQIVND (reference sequence). Trimming pared 7 bases from V and 0 bases from J, leaving 9 bases between. In DNA form, the CDR3 reads TGTGCCAGTAATACGGCTTTGAACACTGAAGCTTTCTTT. This sequence encodes CASNTALNTEAFF.

Concerning this clone: The junction and the germline gene differ at one end; a read error may be behind it. The genes are TRBV28 and TRBJ1-1; possible D gene TRBD1, 6 bases. The CDR3 is 16 amino acids. Per the germline V gene, CDR1 is MDHEN and CDR2 is SYDVKM. CDR3: CASSPGRGGANSEAFF. The CDR3 DNA is TGTGCCAGCAGCCCCGGCCGGGGGGGCGCGAACTCTGAAGCTTTCTTT.

This clone was picked up one time. The rearrangement uses TRBV5-1 and TRBJ2-1; D might be TRBD1 (6 bases). V shed 4 bases and J shed 4 bases, with 9 bases lying between them. This CDR3 is built from 13 residues. The V gene's germline CDR1 is SGHRS and CDR2 YFSETQ. In DNA, the CDR3 is TGCGCCAGCAGCCCGGACAGTTACAATGAGCAGTTCTTC. Translated, it gives CASSPDSYNEQFF.

The CDR3 bases are TGTGCCAGCAGTGAGGCTTCAGCTTTCCTCAGGGCAGATACGCAGTATTTT. The encoded protein is CASSEASAFLRADTQYF. The gene calls are TRBV6-1 and TRBJ2-3, with D maybe TRBD1 (5 bases). Germline V gene lookup returns CDR1 MNHNS and CDR2 SASEGT. The CDR3 is 17 residues long. Trimming shortened V by 3 bases and J by 4 bases, and 20 bases separated the two germline ends.